Listed below are T cell receptor beta chains from one sample, sequenced in a study of technical replicates of blood from a few donors. Measured with immunoSEQ multiplex PCR; TCRdb has only the in-frame clones, and not every one. The sample includes around 65,000 clones, approximately 88% seen only once; the top ten take about 4.5%. Source material: PBMCs. The origin of the receptors is a human donor in good health. Some clones in this sample may be carry-over from other donors' samples. CDR3s include the opening cysteine and the closing phenylalanine or tryptophan. D genes are given only for firm matches. Not all rows give a size; the values are once, few, many and, for expanded clones, a class.

clone size	V gene	CDR3 length	D gene	J gene	CDR3 protein	CDR3 DNA
-	TRBV5-5	11	-	TRBJ2-7	CASSSSYEQYF	TGTGCCAGCAGCTCCAGCTACGAGCAGTACTTC
-	TRBV30	14	TRBD1	TRBJ2-7	CAWDSGTGVYEQYF	TGTGCCTGGGATTCCGGGACAGGGGTATACGAGCAGTACTTC
-	TRBV2	18	-	TRBJ1-2	CASKTSQNQDIRIYGYTF	TGTGCCAGCAAAACCTCACAAAATCAGGACATCCGAATTTATGGCTACACCTTC
-	TRBV13	14	-	TRBJ2-7	CASSLGETDYEQYF	TGTGCCAGCAGCTTAGGTGAGACAGACTACGAGCAGTACTTC
-	TRBV6-1	13	-	TRBJ1-1	CASFDRMNTEAFF	TGTGCCAGCTTCGACAGAATGAACACTGAAGCTTTCTTT
-	TRBV29-1	17	-	TRBJ2-7	CSVPGGKRRGTTYEQYF	TGCAGCGTCCCAGGGGGCAAGAGGCGGGGGACAACCTACGAGCAGTACTTC
-	TRBV18	14	TRBD2	TRBJ2-1	CASSPTSSTNEQFF	TGTGCCAGCTCACCGACTAGCAGCACCAATGAGCAGTTCTTC
-	TRBV19	16	-	TRBJ1-5	CASSGFWTDSNQPQHF	TGTGCCAGTAGTGGTTTTTGGACAGATAGCAATCAGCCCCAGCATTTT
-	TRBV5-1	16	TRBD2	TRBJ2-1	CASSLDASGGYNEQFF	TGCGCCAGCAGCTTGGACGCTAGCGGGGGATACAATGAGCAGTTCTTC
-	TRBV5-4	16	TRBD2	TRBJ2-7	CASSLLALAGPGEQYF	TGTGCCAGCAGCTTGTTGGCACTAGCGGGGCCAGGCGAGCAGTACTTC
once	TRBV5-8	16	-	TRBJ2-5	CASSFNYPRYQETQYF	TGTGCCAGCAGCTTCAACTACCCTAGGTACCAAGAGACCCAGTACTTC
-	TRBV5-6	19	TRBD2	TRBJ2-2	CASSLSEASGGVYVGELFF	TGTGCCAGCAGCTTATCTGAGGCTAGCGGGGGGGTCTATGTCGGGGAGCTGTTTTTT
-	TRBV29-1	13	TRBD1	TRBJ1-2	CSVEGQGLYGYTF	TGCAGCGTTGAAGGACAGGGTCTCTATGGCTACACCTTC
-	TRBV5-1	16	-	TRBJ1-1	CASSLDGGSRNTEAFF	TGCGCCAGCAGCTTGGACGGGGGAAGTAGGAACACTGAAGCTTTCTTT
-	TRBV6-4	13	TRBD2	TRBJ2-1	CASRGTSSNEQFF	TGTGCCAGCAGGGGGACTAGCTCCAATGAGCAGTTCTTC
-	TRBV21-1	16	-	TRBJ1-2	CASSIEKTGADYGYTF	TGTGCCAGCAGCATCGAGAAGACAGGGGCCGACTATGGCTACACCTTC
-	TRBV9	14	TRBD1	TRBJ1-2	CASTRITGGMGYTF	TGTGCCAGCACCCGCATCACAGGGGGCATGGGCTACACCTTC
-	TRBV4-3	19	TRBD2	TRBJ2-2	CASSQDGAGGPANTGELFF	TGCGCCAGCAGCCAAGACGGGGCGGGAGGCCCCGCGAACACCGGGGAGCTGTTTTTT
-	TRBV10-3	15	TRBD2	TRBJ2-3	CAISASGRAADTQYF	TGTGCCATCAGCGCTAGCGGGAGGGCGGCAGATACGCAGTATTTT
-	TRBV30	14	-	TRBJ1-1	CAWEVTVVNTEAFF	TGTGCCTGGGAAGTCACAGTTGTGAACACTGAAGCTTTCTTT
-	TRBV5-1	14	-	TRBJ2-7	CASSPDPGAYEQYF	TGCGCCAGCAGCCCAGACCCCGGGGCCTACGAGCAGTACTTC
-	TRBV5-6	14	-	TRBJ2-2	CASARGEYTGELFF	TGTGCCAGCGCCCGGGGAGAGTACACCGGGGAGCTGTTTTTT
-	TRBV4-2	14	-	TRBJ2-2	CASSPLINTGELFF	TGTGCCAGCAGCCCACTCATTAACACCGGGGAGCTGTTTTTT
once	TRBV4-2	20	-	TRBJ2-3	CASSQAAEGVGRRGADTQYF	TGTGCCAGCAGCCAAGCGGCCGAGGGAGTCGGTAGACGTGGCGCAGATACGCAGTATTTT
-	TRBV5-4	14	TRBD1	TRBJ1-2	CASSLQGMSYGYTF	TGTGCCAGCAGCCTACAGGGGATGAGCTATGGCTACACCTTC
-	TRBV27	15	-	TRBJ1-5	CASRSNRASNQPQHF	TGTGCCAGCAGGTCGAACAGGGCTAGCAATCAGCCCCAGCATTTT
-	TRBV6-4	13	-	TRBJ2-1	CASSDSNAGEQFF	TGTGCCAGCAGTGACTCGAATGCGGGAGAGCAGTTCTTC